The sequence of this TCR beta chain was determined in a study of shared clonotypes between healthy human individuals. Sequencing was at deep level. The table came from immunoSEQ multiplex PCR; TCRdb's copy has only in-frame clones and leaves some out. The table lists approximately 500,000 clones, 90% to 96% of them singletons. For this clone: The target antigen is unknown.

Study-wide results and limits: Shared clonotypes across all four donors exceeded non-shared ones in generation probability. Generally, estimated richness proved larger in naive subsets than it did in memory subsets. The represented genetic and exposure-history diversity was limited by the small number of donors.

Material: naive CD4+ T cells sorted from blood. The subset: CD45RA+ positively selected. The TCR originated in a woman aged 30 to 39 in good health.

CDR3 bases: TGTGCCAGCACCCCGGGACAGGCCTACGAGCAGTACTTC. Its protein product is CASTPGQAYEQYF. The rearrangement links TRBV28 to TRBJ2-5, with 8 bases identical to TRBD1. Matching the DNA end better, TRBJ2-7 makes the J call doubtful. The CDR3 has 13 residues. The germline gives CDR1 MDHEN, CDR2 SYDVKM.